These 4 T cell receptor beta chains came from one sample sequenced in a study of CD8+ T cells in alopecia areata. The treatment was: oral pan-JAK inhibitor, 5-10 mg twice daily. Once RNA had been extracted, it was reverse transcribed into cDNA to act as the sequencing template. Only in-frame clones appear in the TCRdb table, and some are missing; sequencing was by immunoSEQ multiplex PCR. The sample lists under 200,000 clones; around 59% were seen once. Here the sequenced sample was CD4+ T cells sorted from blood, taken at week 24, from a patient treated with tofacitinib. These receptors were obtained from a human donor with alopecia areata.

The gene calls are TRBV30 and TRBJ2-7; TRBD1 is a possible D gene (6 bases). CDR1 and CDR2 from the germline V gene are GTSNPN and SVGIG (reference sequence). The V end was cut by 0 bases, the J end by 0 bases, with 12 bases between. The CDR3 totals 15 residues. The CDR3 DNA is TGTGCCTGGAGTGTTCGAACAGGGAGCTCCTACGAGCAGTACTTC. Its translation: CAWSVRTGSSYEQYF.

This clone was seen a single time. One end of the junction varies from germline; a read error may be responsible. The gene calls are TRBV7-6 and TRBJ1-2; possible D gene TRBD1, 5 bases. The CDR3 is 12 residues long. Looked up from germline, CDR1 is SGHVS and CDR2 is FNYEAQ. CDR3 nucleotide sequence: TGTGCCAGCAGCTTATTAAGAGTCCCTGGGGCATTC. Its translation is CASSLLRVPGAF. The full variable domain, completed using reference TRBV7-6 and TRBJ1-2, is GAGVSQSPRYKVTKRGQDVALRCDPISGHVSLYWYRQALGQGPEFLTYFNYEAQQDKSGLPNDRFSAERPEGSISTLTIQRTEQRDSAMYRCASSLLRVPGAFGSGTRLTVV.

The genes are TRBV7-2 and TRBJ2-3; D is perhaps TRBD1 (5 bases). The length of the CDR3 is 14 residues. Germline V lookup: CDR1 SGHTA, CDR2 FQGNSA. The ends were cut back, 5 bases at V and 3 bases at J, with 12 bases in the middle. CDR3 sequence (DNA): TGTGCCAGCAGCGCTGTCGCAGGGACAGATACGCAGTATTTT. Translation gives CASSAVAGTDTQYF.

The chain combines TRBV4-2 with TRBJ2-7; D gene ambiguous. V lost 4 bases and J 6 bases, leaving 22 bases between the germline ends. The CDR3 loop spans 16 amino acids. Germline-derived CDR1 and CDR2 are LGHNA and YNFKEQ. CDR3 DNA: TGTGCCAGCAGCCCCAATCGTAGGGCGGCGCCTAGCGAGCAGTACTTC. Translated: CASSPNRRAAPSEQYF.